The clone carrying this T cell receptor beta chain occurred many times. Naive CD8 T cells were sorted, and the gate applied was CD8+CD4-CCR7+CD45RA+. Libraries of bulk TCR were made by previously described methods (with listed TCR primers). One entry per CDR3 protein, called by TCRdb with MiXCR from the PCR reads. The data show about 89,000 distinct CDR3 sequences, with under 20% seen just once and 0.7% to 0.95% held by the top ten. The entry originates in a study of molecular identifiers for immune sequencing clone quantification. V was trimmed by 3 bases and J by 1 base, leaving 10 bases between them. Per germline, CDR1 SGDLS and CDR2 YYNGEE. The CDR3 extends over 14 amino acids.

The clonotype was recovered from a human donor in good health. Some libraries in this study had Jurkat cell RNA spiked in. V is TRBV9 and J is TRBJ1-1; tentative D call: TRBD1 (5 bases). The specimen sequenced was naive CD8+ T cells from blood, with Jurkat cell RNA spiked in. As to subset: FACS-sorted CD8+CD4-CCR7+CD45RA+ naive T cells. The CDR3: CASSGGVGNTEAFF. In DNA form, the CDR3 reads TGTGCCAGCAGCGGGGGGGTGGGGAACACTGAAGCTTTCTTT.